Sequencing of this TCR beta chain was carried out in a study of blood T cell repertoires in COVID-19. On the study more broadly: Samples representing acute and convalescent COVID-19 were sourced from the United States, Italy and Spain.

This clone was seen only a few times. TCRdb's table, derived via immunoSEQ multiplex PCR, lists solely in-frame clones and lacks some. The sample lists fewer than 250,000 clones; 84% were seen once. Germline loops: CDR1 SEHNR, CDR2 FQNEAQ (reference sequence). The CDR3 loop spans 14 amino acids. Trimming at V came to 5 bases and at J to 6 bases, leaving 8 bases not matched to a gene. This chain uses TRBV7-9 with TRBJ2-3, with 7 bases fitting TRBD1. The sequenced material came from peripheral blood. The source of this sequence is a woman in her forties or fifties with active or convalescent COVID-19. DNA for the CDR3: TGTGCCAGCAGCCCCCCCGACAGGGAGGATACGCAGTATTTT. Protein product: CASSPPDREDTQYF.